The T cell receptor (beta chain) under discussion was sequenced for a study of T cells in Graves' hyperthyroidism and ophthalmopathy. Overall study results and limits: For ophthalmopathy, model prediction preceded onset by a median roughly 6.2 months.

The CDR3 runs to 15 residues. Germline V gene sequence: CDR1 LNHDA, CDR2 SQIVND (reference sequence). Trimming removed 1 base from V and 7 bases from J, with 16 bases in between. What was amplified from RNA transcripts were TCR beta CDR3 regions. The TCR CDR3 first-round RT-PCR relied on the HTBI primer set. TCRdb redid the calling of the multiplex PCR reads with MiXCR, one entry per CDR3 protein. The table lists hundreds of thousands of distinct CDR3 sequences, just under 45% of them singletons. To note about this clonotype: Its antigen is not identified.

The sequencing input was peripheral blood or thyroid tissue (not recorded which). This sequence originates from an adult man with Graves' disease, either hyperthyroidism or ophthalmopathy (not recorded which). V is TRBV19 and J is TRBJ1-1, with D perhaps matching TRBD1 (5 bases). The CDR3, as DNA: TGTGCCAGTAGTATAGGGGCAGGGCGGGCCATTGAAGCTTTCTTT. It translates to CASSIGAGRAIEAFF.